The clone carrying this TCR beta chain was counted once. These data come from a study of control samples from healthy donors and cancer patients. Here immunoSEQ multiplex PCR was the method, and the copy in TCRdb shows in-frame clones only, minus some. The profile covers about 140,000 clones, with under 95% appearing a single time and more than 6.5% taken by the ten largest. Germline V gene sequence: CDR1 MGHRA, CDR2 YSYEKL. There are 19 residues in the CDR3. V lost 2 bases, J lost 0 bases, and 20 bases lay in between. The clonotype originates from a man between 18 and 35 years old in good health. The chain employs TRBV4-1 and TRBJ1-3; D remains unclear. What was sequenced was blood. CDR3 region: CASSQIPSTPGRSGNTIYF. The DNA of the CDR3 is TGCGCCAGCAGCCAAATCCCCTCAACCCCGGGCCGCTCTGGAAACACCATATATTTT.